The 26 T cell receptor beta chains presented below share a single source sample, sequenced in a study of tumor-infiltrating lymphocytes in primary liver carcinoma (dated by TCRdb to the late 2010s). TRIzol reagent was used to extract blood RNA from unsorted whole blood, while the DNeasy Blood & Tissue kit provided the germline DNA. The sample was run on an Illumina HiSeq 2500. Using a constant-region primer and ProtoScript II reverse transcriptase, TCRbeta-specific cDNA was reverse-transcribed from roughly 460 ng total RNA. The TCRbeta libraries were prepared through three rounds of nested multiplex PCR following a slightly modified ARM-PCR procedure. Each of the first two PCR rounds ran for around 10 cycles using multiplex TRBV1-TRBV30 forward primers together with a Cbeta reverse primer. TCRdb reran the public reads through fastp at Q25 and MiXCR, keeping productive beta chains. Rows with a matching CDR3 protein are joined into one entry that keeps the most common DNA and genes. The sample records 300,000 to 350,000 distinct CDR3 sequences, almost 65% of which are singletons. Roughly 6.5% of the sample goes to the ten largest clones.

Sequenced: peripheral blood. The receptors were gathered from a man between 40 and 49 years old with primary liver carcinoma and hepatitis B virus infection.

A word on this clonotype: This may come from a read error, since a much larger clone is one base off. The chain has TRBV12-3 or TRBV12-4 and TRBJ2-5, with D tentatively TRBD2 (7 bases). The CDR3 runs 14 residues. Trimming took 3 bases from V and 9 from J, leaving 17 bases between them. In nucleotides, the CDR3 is TGTGCCAGCAGTTTTATGGGGGGCCGGGAGGCCCAGTACTTC. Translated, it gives CASSFMGGREAQYF.

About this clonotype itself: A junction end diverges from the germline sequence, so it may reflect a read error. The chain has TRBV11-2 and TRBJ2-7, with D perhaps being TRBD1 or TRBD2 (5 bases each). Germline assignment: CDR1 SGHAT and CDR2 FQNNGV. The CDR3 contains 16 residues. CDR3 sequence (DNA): TGTGCTAGCAGCTTAGGGGTCGGGAAGAACCCTATCGAGCAGTACTTC. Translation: CASSLGVGKNPIEQYF.

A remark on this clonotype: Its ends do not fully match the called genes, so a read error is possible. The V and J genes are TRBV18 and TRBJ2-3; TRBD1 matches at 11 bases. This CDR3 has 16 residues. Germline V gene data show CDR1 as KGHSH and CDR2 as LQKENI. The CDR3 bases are TGTGCCAGCTCACCCGGGACAGGGGGAACCACAGATACGCAGTGTTTT. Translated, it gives CASSPGTGGTTDTQCF.

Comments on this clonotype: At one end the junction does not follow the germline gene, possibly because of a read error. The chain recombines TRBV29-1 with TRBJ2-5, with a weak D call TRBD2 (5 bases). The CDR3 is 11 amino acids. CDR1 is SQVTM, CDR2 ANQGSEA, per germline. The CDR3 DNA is TGCGGCACGAGGGTAGGAGAGACTCAGTACTTC. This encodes CGTRVGETQYF.

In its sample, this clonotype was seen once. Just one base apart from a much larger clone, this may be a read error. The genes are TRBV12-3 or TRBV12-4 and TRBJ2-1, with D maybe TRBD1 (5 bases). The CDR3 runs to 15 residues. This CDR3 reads CAGRVDAFSYNEQFF. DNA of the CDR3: TGTGCCGGCAGGGTGGACGCGTTCTCCTACAATGAGCAGTTCTTC.

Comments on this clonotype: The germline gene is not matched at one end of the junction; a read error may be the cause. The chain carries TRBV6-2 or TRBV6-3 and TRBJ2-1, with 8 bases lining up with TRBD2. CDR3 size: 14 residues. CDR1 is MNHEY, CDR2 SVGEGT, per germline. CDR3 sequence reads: CACSYQRERPWQSF. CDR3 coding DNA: TGTGCCTGCAGTTACCAGCGGGAGCGCCCTTGGCAGTCCTTC.

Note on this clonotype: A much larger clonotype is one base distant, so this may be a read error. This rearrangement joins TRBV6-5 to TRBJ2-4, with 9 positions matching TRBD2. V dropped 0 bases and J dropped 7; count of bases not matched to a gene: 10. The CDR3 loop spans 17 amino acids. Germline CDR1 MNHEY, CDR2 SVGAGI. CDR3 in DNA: TGTGCCAGCAGTTACTCTAGCGGGAGTAGAATTGGGAACATTCAGTACTTC. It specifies CASSYSSGSRIGNIQYF.

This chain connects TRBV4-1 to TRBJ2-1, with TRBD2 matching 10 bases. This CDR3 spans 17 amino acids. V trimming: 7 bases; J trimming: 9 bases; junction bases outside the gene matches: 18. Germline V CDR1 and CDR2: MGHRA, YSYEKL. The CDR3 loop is CASTTEGGTSVWPEQFF. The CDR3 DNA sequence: TGCGCCAGCACCACCGAAGGGGGGACTAGCGTATGGCCTGAGCAGTTCTTC.

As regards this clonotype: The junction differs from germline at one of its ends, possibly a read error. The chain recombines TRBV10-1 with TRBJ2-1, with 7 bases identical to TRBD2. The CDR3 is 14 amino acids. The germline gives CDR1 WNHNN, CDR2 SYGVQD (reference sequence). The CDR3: CSSSETSTYNEQFF. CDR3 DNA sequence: TGCTCCAGCAGTGAGACTAGCACCTACAATGAGCAGTTCTTC.

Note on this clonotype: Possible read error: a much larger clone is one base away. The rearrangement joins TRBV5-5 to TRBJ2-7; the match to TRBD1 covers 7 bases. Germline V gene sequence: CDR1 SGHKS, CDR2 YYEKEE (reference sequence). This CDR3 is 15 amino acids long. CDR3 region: CACSSRGETGAAQYF. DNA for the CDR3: TGTGCCTGCAGCTCCCGTGGAGAAACAGGGGCGGCGCAGTACTTC.

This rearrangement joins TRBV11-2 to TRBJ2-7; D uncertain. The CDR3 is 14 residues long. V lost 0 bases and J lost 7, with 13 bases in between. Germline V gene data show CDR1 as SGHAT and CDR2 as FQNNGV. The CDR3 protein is CASSLDMGCYEQYF. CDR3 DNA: TGTGCCAGCAGCTTAGACATGGGGTGCTATGAGCAGTACTTC.

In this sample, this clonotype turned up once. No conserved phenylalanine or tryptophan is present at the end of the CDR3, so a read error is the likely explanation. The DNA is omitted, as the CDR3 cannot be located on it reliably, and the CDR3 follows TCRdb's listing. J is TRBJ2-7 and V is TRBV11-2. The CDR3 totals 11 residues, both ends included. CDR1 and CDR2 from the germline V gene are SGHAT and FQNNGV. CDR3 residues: CTSSYFDERYI.

As DNA, the CDR3 is TGTGCCAGCAGCGTAAGTACAGACTCCTACGAGCAGTACTTC. It codes for CASSVSTDSYEQYF. The rearrangement links TRBV9 to TRBJ2-7; D remains ambiguous. The length of the CDR3 is 14 residues. Germline V gives CDR1 SGDLS, CDR2 YYNGEE. V was cut by 1 base and J by 0 bases, with 8 bases left in between.

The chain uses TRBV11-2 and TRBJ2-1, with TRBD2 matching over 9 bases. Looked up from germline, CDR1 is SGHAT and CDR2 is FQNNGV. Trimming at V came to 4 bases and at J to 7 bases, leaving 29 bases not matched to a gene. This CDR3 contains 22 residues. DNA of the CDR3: TGTGCCAGCAGCTCAACTCCCCAGGGACAGAGGTTTTGTAGCGGGAGAATAAATGAGCAGTTCTTC. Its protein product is CASSSTPQGQRFCSGRINEQFF.

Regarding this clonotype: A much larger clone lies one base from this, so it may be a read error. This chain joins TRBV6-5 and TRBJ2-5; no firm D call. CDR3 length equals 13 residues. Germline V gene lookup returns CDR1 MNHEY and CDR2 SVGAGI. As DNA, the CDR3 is TGTGTCAGCAGTCCGACTGTCCAAGAGACCCAGTACTTC. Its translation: CVSSPTVQETQYF.

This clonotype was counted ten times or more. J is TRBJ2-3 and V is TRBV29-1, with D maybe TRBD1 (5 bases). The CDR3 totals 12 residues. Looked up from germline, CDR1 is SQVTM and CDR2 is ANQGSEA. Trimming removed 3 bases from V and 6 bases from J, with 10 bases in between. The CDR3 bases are TGCAGCGTTGACCAGGGCGCCGATACGCAGTATTTT. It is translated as CSVDQGADTQYF.

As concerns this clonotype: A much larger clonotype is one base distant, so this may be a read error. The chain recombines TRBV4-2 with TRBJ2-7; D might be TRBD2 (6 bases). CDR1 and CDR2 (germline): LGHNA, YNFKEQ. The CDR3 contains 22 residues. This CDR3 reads CANSQKVAMGGTEWGYSYEQYF. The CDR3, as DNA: TGTGCCAACAGCCAAAAAGTGGCGATGGGCGGGACCGAGTGGGGGTACTCCTACGAGCAGTACTTC.

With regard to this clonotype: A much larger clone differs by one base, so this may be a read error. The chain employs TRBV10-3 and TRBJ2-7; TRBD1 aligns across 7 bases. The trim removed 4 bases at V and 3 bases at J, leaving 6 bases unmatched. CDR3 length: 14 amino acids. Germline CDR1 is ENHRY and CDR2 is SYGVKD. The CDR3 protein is CAISVGGLGYEQYF. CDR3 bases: TGTGCCATCAGTGTAGGGGGCTTAGGCTACGAGCAGTACTTC.

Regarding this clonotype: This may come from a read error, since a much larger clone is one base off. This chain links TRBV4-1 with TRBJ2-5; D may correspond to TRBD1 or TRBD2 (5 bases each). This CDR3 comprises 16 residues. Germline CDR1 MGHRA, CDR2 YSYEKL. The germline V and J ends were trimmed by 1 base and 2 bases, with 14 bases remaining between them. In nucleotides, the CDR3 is TGCGCCAGCAGCCAAGTCTCGGGGACGGTGCAAGAGACCCAGTACTTC. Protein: CASSQVSGTVQETQYF.

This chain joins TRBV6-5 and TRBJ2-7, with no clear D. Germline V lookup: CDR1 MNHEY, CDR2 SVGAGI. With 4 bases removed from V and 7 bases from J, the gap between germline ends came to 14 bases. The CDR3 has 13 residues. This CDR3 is CASSSPPLVEQYF. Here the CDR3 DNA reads TGTGCCAGCAGTTCCCCCCCCTTGGTAGAGCAGTACTTC.

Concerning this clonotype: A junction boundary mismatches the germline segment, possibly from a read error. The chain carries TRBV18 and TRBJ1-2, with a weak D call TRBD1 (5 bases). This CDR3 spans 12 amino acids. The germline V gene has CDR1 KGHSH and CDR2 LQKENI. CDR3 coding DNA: TGTGCCAGCTCACCGATTGAGCGGGGCTACATCTTC. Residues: CASSPIERGYIF.

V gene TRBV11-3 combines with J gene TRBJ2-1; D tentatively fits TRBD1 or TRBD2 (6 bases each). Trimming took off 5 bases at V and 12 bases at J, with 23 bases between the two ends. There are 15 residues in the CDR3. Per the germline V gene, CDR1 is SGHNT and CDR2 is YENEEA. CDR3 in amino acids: CASSPILGGKGGQFF. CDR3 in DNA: TGTGCCAGCAGCCCGATTTTGGGGGGCAAGGGGGGGCAGTTCTTC.

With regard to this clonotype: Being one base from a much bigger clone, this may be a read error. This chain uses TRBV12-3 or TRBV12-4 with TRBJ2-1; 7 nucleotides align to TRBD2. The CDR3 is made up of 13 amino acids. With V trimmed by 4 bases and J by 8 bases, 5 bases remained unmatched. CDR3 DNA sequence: TGTGCCAGCAGTTCGGGACTAACATATGAGCAGTTCTTC. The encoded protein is CASSSGLTYEQFF.

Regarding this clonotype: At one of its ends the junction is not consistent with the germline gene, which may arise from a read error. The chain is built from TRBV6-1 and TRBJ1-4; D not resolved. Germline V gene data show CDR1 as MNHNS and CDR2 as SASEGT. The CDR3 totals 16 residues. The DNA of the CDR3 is TGTACCAGCAGTGAACCGGGAGTTGCAACTAATGAAAAACTGTTTTTT. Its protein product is CTSSEPGVATNEKLFF.

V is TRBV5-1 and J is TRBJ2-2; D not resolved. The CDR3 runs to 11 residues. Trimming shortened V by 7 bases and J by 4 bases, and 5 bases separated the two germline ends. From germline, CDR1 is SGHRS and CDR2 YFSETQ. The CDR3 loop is CASYLTGELFF. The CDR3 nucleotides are TGCGCCAGCTACCTCACCGGGGAGCTGTTTTTT.

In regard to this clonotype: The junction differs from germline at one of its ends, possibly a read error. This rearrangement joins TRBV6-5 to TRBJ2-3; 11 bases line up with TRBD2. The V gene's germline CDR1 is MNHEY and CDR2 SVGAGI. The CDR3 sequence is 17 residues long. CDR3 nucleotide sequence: TGTGCCATCAGTTACTCGAGACTAGCGGGATTCACAGATACGCAGTATTTT. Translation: CAISYSRLAGFTDTQYF.